This paragraph reports one T cell receptor beta chain. TCRdb fed the PCR reads into MiXCR, producing one record per CDR3 protein. The table lists approximately 12,000 distinct CDR3 sequences, roughly 56% of them singletons. The data belong to a study of CD4 and CD8 cells across lung adenocarcinoma regions. The CDR3 extends over 15 amino acids. Germline values: CDR1 MNHNS, CDR2 SASEGT. With 6 bases removed from V and 1 base from J, the gap between germline ends came to 12 bases. Sequences were obtained from CD8+ T cells from the margin of a lung tumor. The rearrangement joins TRBV6-1 to TRBJ2-2, with D perhaps matching TRBD1 (5 bases). The receptor comes from a female donor with lung adenocarcinoma. The CD4 and CD8 labels of this study may be unreliable. The CDR3 spells CASSRFDRNTGELFF. The CDR3 DNA reads as TGTGCCAGCAGCCGCTTCGACAGGAACACCGGGGAGCTGTTTTTT.